This passage covers 21 T cell receptor beta chains from one sample sequenced in a study of blood T cells in healthy people across ages. With a J-beta primer mix and a sample-barcoded 5' primer, a second PCR ran roughly 7 to 11 cycles. Via MiXCR, TCRdb re-called the 5' RACE reads, giving one row per CDR3 protein. Of approximately 400,000 distinct CDR3 sequences in the sample, approximately 51% were seen once. The sample comprised blood. Receptors originate from a man between 60 and 75 years old in good health.

In its sample, this clonotype was seen a few times. The DNA for the CDR3 is TGTGCCAGCTCCTCTGGGACAGGGAACACACACAATGAGCAGTTCTTC. Translated, it gives CASSSGTGNTHNEQFF. V is TRBV18 and J is TRBJ2-1; the match to TRBD1 covers 9 bases. V shed 6 bases, J shed 5 bases, and the junction held 11 bases outside the gene matches. There are 16 residues in the CDR3. Per the germline V gene, CDR1 is KGHSH and CDR2 is LQKENI.

This sequence joins TRBV3-1 and TRBJ2-7, with D hard to call. Germline V lookup: CDR1 LGHDT, CDR2 YNNKEL (reference sequence). This CDR3 comprises 11 residues. Trimming removed 3 bases from V and 5 bases from J, with 5 bases in between. The CDR3: CASSHRNEQYF. For the CDR3, the DNA is TGTGCCAGCAGCCACCGTAACGAGCAGTACTTC.

This clonotype has ten or more counts. J is TRBJ2-1 and V is TRBV6-2 or TRBV6-3; 10 bases line up with TRBD2. CDR3 length: 15 residues. Trimming took 7 bases from V and 9 from J; bases not matched to a gene: 12. Germline V gives CDR1 MNHEY, CDR2 SVGEGT. In DNA, the CDR3 is TGTGCCAGCACTAAATCTAGCGGGAGAGTGAGTGAGCAGTTCTTC. Protein: CASTKSSGRVSEQFF.

The rearrangement uses TRBV29-1 and TRBJ2-5; 7 nucleotides agree with TRBD2. The CDR3 covers 11 residues. Germline CDR1 and CDR2: SQVTM and ANQGSEA. V gave up 6 bases and J gave up 5 bases; unmatched junction bases: 3. The CDR3: CSVDGGETQYF. CDR3 sequence (DNA): TGCAGCGTAGACGGGGGGGAGACCCAGTACTTC.

This clonotype was seen a handful of times. The gene calls are TRBV20-1 and TRBJ2-5; D gene ambiguous. This CDR3 is 11 amino acids long. Germline CDR1 is DFQATT and CDR2 is SNEGSKA (reference sequence). V lost 1 base, J lost 5 bases, and 5 bases lay in between. CDR3 bases: TGCAGTGCTAGAGGGTATGAGACCCAGTACTTC. Protein sequence: CSARGYETQYF.

Worth noting for this clonotype: At one boundary the junction diverges from the germline segment, which might be a read error. V and J are TRBV4-3 and TRBJ2-4; 8 bases align to TRBD2. TRBJ2-7 explains the end of the DNA better; the J call may be wrong. The CDR3 is made up of 11 amino acids. From germline, CDR1 is LGHNA and CDR2 YSLEER. CDR3 bases: TGCACCAGCAGTCGGGGGGGCGAGCAGTACTTC. It specifies CTSSRGGEQYF.

J is TRBJ2-1 and V is TRBV20-1, with 9 positions matching TRBD2. Losses at the gene ends were 3 bases for V and 8 bases for J; bases not matched to a gene: 8. The CDR3 spans 14 residues. Germline V CDR1 and CDR2: DFQATT, SNEGSKA (reference sequence). The CDR3, as DNA: TGCAGTGCTAGTCGCGGGGGGGAGCTCTATGAGCAGTTCTTC. Residues: CSASRGGELYEQFF.

This chain connects TRBV5-1 to TRBJ2-1; 9 nucleotides align to TRBD1. The V gene end was trimmed by 3 bases and the J gene end by 5 bases; junction bases not matched to a gene: 0. CDR3 size: 13 residues. From germline, CDR1 is SGHRS and CDR2 YFSETQ. CDR3 residues: CASSWDRDNEQFF. The CDR3 DNA reads as TGCGCCAGCAGCTGGGACAGGGACAATGAGCAGTTCTTC. Together with reference TRBV5-1 and TRBJ2-1, the CDR3 gives the full variable domain: KAGVTQTPRYLIKTRGQQVTLSCSPISGHRSVSWYQQTPGQGLQFLFEYFSETQRNKGNFPGRFSGRQFSNSRSEMNVSTLELGDSALYLCASSWDRDNEQFFGPGTRLTVL.

The rearrangement links TRBV24-1 to TRBJ2-1; 11 bases fit TRBD1. The J call is in doubt because the DNA end fits TRBJ2-7 better. CDR3 length: 16 amino acids. Germline V gene lookup returns CDR1 KGHDR and CDR2 SFDVKD. The CDR3 protein is CATSDPGQGAYNEQYF. The CDR3 nucleotides are TGTGCCACCAGTGATCCAGGACAGGGGGCCTACAATGAGCAGTACTTC.

This chain links TRBV20-1 with TRBJ2-1; no clear D gene. With 5 bases removed from V and 6 bases from J, the gap between germline ends came to 17 bases. CDR3 length: 14 amino acids. Per germline, CDR1 DFQATT and CDR2 SNEGSKA (reference sequence). The CDR3 bases are TGCAGTGCTGTTAAGATAGAAGTGGGCAATGAGCAGTTCTTC. Amino acids: CSAVKIEVGNEQFF.

In this sample, this clonotype turned up a few times. The chain has TRBV27 and TRBJ2-1; 8 nucleotides align to TRBD2. Germline V gene data show CDR1 as MNHEY and CDR2 as SMNVEV (reference sequence). This CDR3 has 16 amino acids. The V gene end was trimmed by 6 bases and the J gene end by 1 base; junction bases not matched to a gene: 8. The CDR3 DNA reads TGTGCCAGCAGCCGGGTAGCGGGGCAATCCTACAATGAGCAGTTCTTC. This gives the protein CASSRVAGQSYNEQFF.

Note on this clonotype: Possible read error: a much larger clone is one base away. This rearrangement joins TRBV12-3 or TRBV12-4 to TRBJ2-5; no clear D gene. Trimming shortened V by 4 bases and J by 2 bases, and 8 bases separated the two germline ends. CDR3 size: 13 residues. CDR3 region: CASSWAQQETQYF. DNA of the CDR3: TGTGCCAGCAGTTGGGCCCAGCAAGAGACCCAGTACTTC.

The chain joins TRBV11-2 to TRBJ2-1; the match to TRBD2 covers 8 bases. Per the germline V gene, CDR1 is SGHAT and CDR2 is FQNNGV. The CDR3 runs 16 residues. The J segment lost 3 bases and the V segment lost 3 bases, leaving 7 bases of the junction unmatched. This chain's CDR3 is CASSFHSGKLYNEQFF. The CDR3 DNA sequence: TGTGCCAGCAGCTTCCATAGCGGGAAGCTCTACAATGAGCAGTTCTTC.

Note on this clonotype: The germline gene is not matched at one end of the junction; a read error may be the cause. The chain combines TRBV6-6 with TRBJ2-3; D is unclear. The V gene's germline CDR1 is MNHNY and CDR2 SVGAGI (reference sequence). This CDR3 is built from 14 residues. The CDR3 DNA follows: TGTGCCGGCAGCCTCCCGGGTAGCACAGATACGCAGTATTTT. Protein: CAGSLPGSTDTQYF.

Turning to this clonotype: Possible read error: a much larger clone is one base away. The chain joins TRBV28 to TRBJ2-7; 10 bases line up with TRBD1. The CDR3 covers 13 residues. J gave up 9 bases and V 7 bases, and 9 bases lay outside the gene matches. Germline CDR1 reads MDHEN; CDR2 reads SYDVKM. In nucleotides, the CDR3 is TGTGCCAGCACCGGGACAGGGGCCCTCGGGCAGTACTTC. This sequence encodes CASTGTGALGQYF.

V is TRBV3-1 and J is TRBJ1-1; 8 bases map to TRBD1. The CDR3 loop spans 15 amino acids. Per germline, CDR1 LGHDT and CDR2 YNNKEL (reference sequence). Losses at the gene ends were 6 bases for V and 4 bases for J; bases not matched to a gene: 10. The CDR3 loop reads CASSLLRGRFTEAFF. CDR3 bases: TGTGCCAGCAGTTTACTCAGGGGGCGATTCACTGAAGCTTTCTTT.

The sample holds one count of this clonotype. The chain carries TRBV6-5 and TRBJ2-2; the match to TRBD1 covers 11 bases. CDR1 MNHEY and CDR2 SVGAGI come from the germline V gene. V lost 6 bases, J lost 5 bases, and 5 bases stayed unmatched. The CDR3 has 15 residues. The CDR3 sequence: CASSEDRGRTGELFF. In DNA form, the CDR3 reads TGTGCCAGCAGCGAGGACAGGGGGCGTACCGGGGAGCTGTTTTTT.

The chain uses TRBV28 and TRBJ1-1; D is ambiguous. Germline CDR1 MDHEN, CDR2 SYDVKM. Trimming shortened V by 6 bases and J by 0 bases, and 11 bases separated the two germline ends. The CDR3 length is 14 residues. CDR3 in DNA: TGTGCCAGCAGCACCAGAGTCATGAACACTGAAGCTTTCTTT. This gives the protein CASSTRVMNTEAFF.

The chain employs TRBV20-1 and TRBJ2-5; the match to TRBD2 covers 16 bases. The DNA end is a closer match to TRBJ2-7, so the J assignment may be wrong. Per the germline V gene, CDR1 is DFQATT and CDR2 is SNEGSKA (reference sequence). The CDR3 is 17 amino acids. Here the CDR3 DNA reads TGCAGTGCTAGACGGGGACTAGCGGGAGGGAAGAGTAACGAGCAGTACTTC. This gives the protein CSARRGLAGGKSNEQYF.

The rearrangement links TRBV6-1 to TRBJ2-1; D is perhaps TRBD1 or TRBD2 (5 bases each). The V end lost 6 bases, the J end lost 6 bases, and 9 bases lay between the germline ends. CDR1 is MNHNS, CDR2 SASEGT, per germline. The CDR3 is 12 amino acids. The CDR3 sequence is CASRGDSNEQFF. As DNA, the CDR3 is TGTGCCAGCAGGGGGGATTCCAATGAGCAGTTCTTC.

The rearrangement links TRBV24-1 to TRBJ2-1; perhaps TRBD1 as D (6 bases). CDR1 and CDR2 from the germline V gene are KGHDR and SFDVKD. This CDR3 is 15 amino acids long. V was pared by 1 base and J by 7 bases, with 13 bases between. CDR3 in amino acids: CATSDFQGRLNEQFF. In DNA, the CDR3 is TGTGCCACCAGTGATTTTCAGGGGCGGTTGAATGAGCAGTTCTTC.